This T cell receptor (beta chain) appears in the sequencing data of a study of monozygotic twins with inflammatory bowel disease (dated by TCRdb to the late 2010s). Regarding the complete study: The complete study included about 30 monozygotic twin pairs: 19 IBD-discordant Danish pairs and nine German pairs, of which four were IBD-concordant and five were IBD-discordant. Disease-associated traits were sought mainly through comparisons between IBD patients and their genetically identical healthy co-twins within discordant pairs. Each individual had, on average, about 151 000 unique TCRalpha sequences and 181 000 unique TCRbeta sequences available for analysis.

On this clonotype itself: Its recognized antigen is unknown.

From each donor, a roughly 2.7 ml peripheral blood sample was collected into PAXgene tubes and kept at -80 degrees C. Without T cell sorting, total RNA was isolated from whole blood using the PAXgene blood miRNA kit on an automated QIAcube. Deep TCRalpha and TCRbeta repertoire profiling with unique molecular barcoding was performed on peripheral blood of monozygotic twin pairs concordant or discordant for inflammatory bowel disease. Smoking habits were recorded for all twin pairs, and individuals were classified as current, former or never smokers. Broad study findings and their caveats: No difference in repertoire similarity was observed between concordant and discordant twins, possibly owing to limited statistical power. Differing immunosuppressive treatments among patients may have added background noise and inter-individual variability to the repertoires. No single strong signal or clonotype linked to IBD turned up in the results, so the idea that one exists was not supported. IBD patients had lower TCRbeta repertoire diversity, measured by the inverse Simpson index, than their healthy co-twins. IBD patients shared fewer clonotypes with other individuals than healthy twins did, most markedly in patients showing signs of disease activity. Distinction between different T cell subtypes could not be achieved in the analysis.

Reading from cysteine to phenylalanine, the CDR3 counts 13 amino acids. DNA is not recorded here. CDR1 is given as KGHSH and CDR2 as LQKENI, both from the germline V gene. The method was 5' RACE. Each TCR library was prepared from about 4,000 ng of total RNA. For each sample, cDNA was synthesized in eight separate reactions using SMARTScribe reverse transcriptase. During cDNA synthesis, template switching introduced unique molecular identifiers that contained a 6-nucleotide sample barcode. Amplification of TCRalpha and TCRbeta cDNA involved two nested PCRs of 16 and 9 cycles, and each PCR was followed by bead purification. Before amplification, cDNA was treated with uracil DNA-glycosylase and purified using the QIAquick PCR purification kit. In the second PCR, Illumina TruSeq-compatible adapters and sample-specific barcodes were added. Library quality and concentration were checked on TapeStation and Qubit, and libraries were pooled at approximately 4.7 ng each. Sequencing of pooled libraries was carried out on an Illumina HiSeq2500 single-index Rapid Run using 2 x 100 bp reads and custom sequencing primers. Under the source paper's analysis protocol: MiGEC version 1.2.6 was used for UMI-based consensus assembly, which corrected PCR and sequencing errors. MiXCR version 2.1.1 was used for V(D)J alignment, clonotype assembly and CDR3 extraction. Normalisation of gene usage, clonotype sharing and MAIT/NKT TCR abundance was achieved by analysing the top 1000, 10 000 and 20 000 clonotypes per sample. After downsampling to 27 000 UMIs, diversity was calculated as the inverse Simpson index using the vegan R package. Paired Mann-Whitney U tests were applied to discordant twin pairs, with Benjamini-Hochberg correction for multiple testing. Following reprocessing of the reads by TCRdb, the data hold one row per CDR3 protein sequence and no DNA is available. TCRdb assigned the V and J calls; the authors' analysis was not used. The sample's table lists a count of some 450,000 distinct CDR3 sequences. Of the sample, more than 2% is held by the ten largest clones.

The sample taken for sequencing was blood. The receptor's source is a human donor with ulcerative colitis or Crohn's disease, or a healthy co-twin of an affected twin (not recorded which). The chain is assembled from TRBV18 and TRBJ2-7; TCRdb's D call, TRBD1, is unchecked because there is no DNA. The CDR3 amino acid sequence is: CASSPAGANEQYF.